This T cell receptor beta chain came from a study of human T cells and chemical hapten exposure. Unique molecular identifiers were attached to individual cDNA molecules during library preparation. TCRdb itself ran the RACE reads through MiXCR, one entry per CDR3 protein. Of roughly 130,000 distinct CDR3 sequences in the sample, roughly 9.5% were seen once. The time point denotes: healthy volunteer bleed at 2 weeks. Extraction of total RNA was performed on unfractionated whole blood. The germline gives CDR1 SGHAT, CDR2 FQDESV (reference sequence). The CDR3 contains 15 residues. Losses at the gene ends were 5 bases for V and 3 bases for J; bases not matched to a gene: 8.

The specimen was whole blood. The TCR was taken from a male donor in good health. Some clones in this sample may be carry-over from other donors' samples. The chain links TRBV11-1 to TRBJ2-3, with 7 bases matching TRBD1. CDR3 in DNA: TGTGCCAGCAGCGTGAGAGTACAGGGGACAGATACGCAGTATTTT. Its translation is CASSVRVQGTDTQYF.